This T cell receptor beta chain was captured in a study of OX40 agonist ivuxolimab in advanced cancers. TCRdb keeps only in-frame clones here, not all; method: immunoSEQ multiplex PCR. The sample yields about 64,000 clones, approximately 92% seen once. Turning to this clone: This specimen includes other DNA sequences encoding the same CDR3.

The origin of this receptor is an adult with an advanced solid tumor such as melanoma, head and neck, liver or kidney cancer. This sample comprised CD4+ or CD8+ T cells sorted from blood, obtained in a trial of the OX40 agonist ivuxolimab.

In DNA, the CDR3 is TGTGCCAGCAGCTTGGGTGGGCTCGGGGAGCTGTTTTTT. Its translation: CASSLGGLGELFF. The chain is built from TRBV5-6 and TRBJ2-2; no definite D call. CDR3 length equals 13 residues. The V end lost 0 bases, the J end lost 7 bases, and 7 bases lay between the germline ends. Germline V gene lookup returns CDR1 SGHDT and CDR2 YYEEEE.